These T cell receptor beta chains were read from a single sample in a study of shared clonotypes between healthy human individuals. Profiling relied on immunoSEQ multiplex PCR, and the TCRdb table lists in-frame clones only, not all of them. The data show over a million clones, about 76% seen once. Sequencing used memory CD4+ T cells sorted from blood. These receptors originate from a young man in good health. The CDR3 runs from the conserved cysteine through the conserved F or W. Each record gives: V gene, J gene, D gene, clone size, CDR3 DNA, CDR3 protein. The D gene is left open where the match is weak. Only some rows state a clone size, as once, few, many or a class for expanded clones.

>TRBV2|TRBJ2-7|TRBD2|-
TGTGCCAGCAGTGACAAAGGACTAGCTGCCTACGAGCAGTACTTC
CASSDKGLAAYEQYF
>TRBV7-2|TRBJ2-1|-|-
TGTGCCAGCAGCTCAGGCAGGGCCAATGAGCAGTTCTTC
CASSSGRANEQFF
>TRBV9|TRBJ1-6|-|-
TGTGCCAGCAGCCCCGGGGGTGGGACGTGGAATTCACCCCTCCACTTT
CASSPGGGTWNSPLHF
>TRBV11-3|TRBJ2-1|-|once
TGTGCCAGCAGCTGGGGGGCAGGGGCCAATGAGCAGTTCTTC
CASSWGAGANEQFF
>TRBV5-6|TRBJ1-4|-|-
TGTGCCAGCAGCACGGCAGGGGAGGGTGAAAAACTGTTTTTT
CASSTAGEGEKLFF
>TRBV5-1|TRBJ2-1|-|-
TGCGCCAGCAGCTTAACAGGGCGGGAAAATGAGCAGTTCTTC
CASSLTGRENEQFF
>TRBV5-1|TRBJ1-1|-|few
TGCGCCAGCAGCCTAGACCCGGCCGGGACTGAAGCTTTCTTT
CASSLDPAGTEAFF
>TRBV18|TRBJ2-2|TRBD1|-
TGTGCCAGCTCACCACTATCGTCCGGGACAGGGAACACCGGGGAGCTGTTTTTT
CASSPLSSGTGNTGELFF
>TRBV2|TRBJ1-2|TRBD1|once
TGTGCCAGCAGTGAAAGTCGGACAGGGGGGCGGGATGGCTACACCTTC
CASSESRTGGRDGYTF
>TRBV10-3|TRBJ2-7|-|-
TGTGCCATCAGTGACGATCGGGAAACCCAGTACTTC
CAISDDRETQYF
>TRBV5-4|TRBJ2-1|TRBD2|-
TGTGCCAGCAGCCCGGGGGGGAGGGACAATGAGCAGTTCTTC
CASSPGGRDNEQFF
>TRBV10-2|TRBJ2-7|-|-
TGCGCCAGCAACCCAGGGACCTACGAGCAGTACTTC
CASNPGTYEQYF
>TRBV7-2|TRBJ2-3|-|once
TGTGCCAGCAGCGCGACTGCCCAAGATACGCAGTATTTT
CASSATAQDTQYF
>TRBV5-1|TRBJ2-7|-|-
TGCGCCAGCAGCTTGGGGGAGCAGGGTCGATCCTACGAGCAGTACTTC
CASSLGEQGRSYEQYF
>TRBV4-1|TRBJ2-1|-|-
TGCGCCAGCAGCCAACCCAGAGGGAGCTCCTACAATGAGCAGTTCTTC
CASSQPRGSSYNEQFF
>TRBV9|TRBJ2-5|-|-
TGTGCCAGCAGTCCCGGAGCCTTTCAAGAGACCCAGTACTTC
CASSPGAFQETQYF
>TRBV30|TRBJ1-1|TRBD1|few
TGTGCCTGGAGTGACCTCCGGACAGGGAGCACTGAAGCTTTCTTT
CAWSDLRTGSTEAFF
>TRBV4-1|TRBJ1-6|-|-
TGCGCCAGCAGCCAAGGTTCGAATGGGTCACCCCTCCACTTT
CASSQGSNGSPLHF
>TRBV19|TRBJ2-7|-|few
TGTGCCAGTAGTAAAAGACTGGGGAGCTCCTACGAGCAGTACTTC
CASSKRLGSSYEQYF
>TRBV5-7|TRBJ2-3|-|-
TGTGCCAGCAGCCTTTCGACGGCCGCTAAATGCACAGATACGCAGTATTTT
CASSLSTAAKCTDTQYF
>TRBV6-6|TRBJ2-7|-|-
TGTGCCAGCAGCCACCGGGACGGGTCCTACGAGCAGTACTTC
CASSHRDGSYEQYF
>TRBV18|TRBJ2-7|TRBD1|once
TGTGCCAGCTCACCACTCCCCCCCGGGACAGGGATTTACGAGCAGTACTTC
CASSPLPPGTGIYEQYF
>TRBV28|TRBJ2-7|-|-
TGTGCCAGCAGCCTTAGGACAGCCTCACACTCAGAGCAGTACTTC
CASSLRTASHSEQYF
>TRBV30|TRBJ1-1|-|few
TGTGCCCGTTCGACGAGCACTGAAGCTTTCTTT
CARSTSTEAFF
>TRBV30|TRBJ1-1|-|many
TGTGCCTGGAGTTTTAGGGACCGTGGGGCTGAAGCTTTCTTT
CAWSFRDRGAEAFF
>TRBV14|TRBJ1-2|TRBD1|-
TGTGCCAGCAGCCTATCGACAGGGTACTATGGCTACACCTTC
CASSLSTGYYGYTF
>TRBV18|TRBJ2-6|-|-
TGTGCCAGCTCACCGTCCCGGACAGCGGGTTTGGGGGGGGCCAACGTCCTGACTTTC
CASSPSRTAGLGGANVLTF
>TRBV5-3|TRBJ1-3|-|-
TGTGCCAGAGCCTACCCGCGGGCCGAAAACTCTGGAAACACCATATATTTT
CARAYPRAENSGNTIYF
>TRBV10-3|TRBJ2-1|-|-
TGTGCCATCAGTGACCGGGGGGCGGGCGGTCTCAATGAGCAGTTCTTC
CAISDRGAGGLNEQFF
>TRBV18|TRBJ2-1|TRBD2|-
TGTGCCAGCTCAATACGGACTAGCGGGAACGACAATGAGCAGTTCTTC
CASSIRTSGNDNEQFF
>TRBV29-1|TRBJ1-1|TRBD1|-
TGCAGCGTTGGAGAGGGGGCCAGCGAAGCTTTCTTT
CSVGEGASEAFF
>TRBV2|TRBJ1-5|TRBD1|-
TGTGCCAGCAGGATCGGACAGGGGAGGTCGGGTCAGCCCCAGCATTTT
CASRIGQGRSGQPQHF
>TRBV7-2|TRBJ2-1|TRBD2|-
TGTGCCAGCAGCCCCCAAACCCAACTAGCGACCCAACCGTTCTTC
CASSPQTQLATQPFF
>TRBV6-5|TRBJ1-1|-|-
TGTGCCATCCGATCCACAGGGACTGAAGCTTTCTTT
CAIRSTGTEAFF
>TRBV4-2|TRBJ2-3|-|-
TGTGCCAGCAGCCAAGGTTCGGGTATTGGAACAGATACGCAGTATTTT
CASSQGSGIGTDTQYF
>TRBV19|TRBJ2-3|-|-
TGTGCCAGTAGTATAGGGGTTAGCACAGATACGCAGTATTTT
CASSIGVSTDTQYF
>TRBV5-5|TRBJ1-3|-|-
TGTGCCAGCAGCTTGCCCGGGGGGTCCGGAAACACCATATATTTT
CASSLPGGSGNTIYF
>TRBV11-3|TRBJ2-1|-|-
TGTGCCAGCAGCTTAGGGGTTGGCGGGGCCCTCTACAATGAGCAGTTCTTC
CASSLGVGGALYNEQFF